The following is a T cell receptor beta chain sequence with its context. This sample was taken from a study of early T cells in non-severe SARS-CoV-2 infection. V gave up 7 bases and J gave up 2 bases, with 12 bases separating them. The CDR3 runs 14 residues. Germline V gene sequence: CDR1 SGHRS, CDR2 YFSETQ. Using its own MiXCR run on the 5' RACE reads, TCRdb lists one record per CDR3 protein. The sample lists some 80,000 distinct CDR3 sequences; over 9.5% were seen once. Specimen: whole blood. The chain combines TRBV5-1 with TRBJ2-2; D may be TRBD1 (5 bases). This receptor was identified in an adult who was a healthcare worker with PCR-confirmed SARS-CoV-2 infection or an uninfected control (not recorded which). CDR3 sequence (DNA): TGCGCCAGCGGCCAAGGACAAAACACCGGGGAGCTGTTTTTT. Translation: CASGQGQNTGELFF.